Presented here are 5 T cell receptor beta chains from one specimen sequenced in a study of beta chain features in type 1 diabetes. Study-wide points: Moderate but significant shortening of TCRB CDR3s was recorded in all four CD4+ subsets from Type 1 diabetes patients.

Sequencing targeted expressed TCRB transcripts, as all isolated RNA had been reverse transcribed. Clones were read by immunoSEQ multiplex PCR, and TCRdb kept only the in-frame ones, dropping some. The repertoire holds about 240,000 clones, with about 15% as singletons. These TCRs are of unknown antigen specificity. Specimen: naive CD4+ T cells from blood. These receptors all stem from a man aged 25 to 40 with type 1 diabetes.

This clone occurred a few times. CDR3 nucleotides: TGTGCCAGCAATCAGCGGGAGCCCGGGGGGCAGTACTTC. This encodes CASNQREPGGQYF. The chain couples TRBV2 to TRBJ2-7, with 8 bases lining up with TRBD2. Germline assignment: CDR1 SNHLY and CDR2 FYNNEI. This CDR3 has 13 amino acids. The V segment lost 7 bases and the J segment 9 bases; nucleotides outside the gene matches: 11.

The rearrangement joins TRBV7-8 to TRBJ2-3, with 8 bases aligning to TRBD2. Germline V gene data show CDR1 as SGHVS and CDR2 as FQNEAQ. The CDR3 totals 16 residues. After removal of 2 bases from V and 1 base from J, the junction contained 5 bases not matched to a gene. Here the CDR3 reads CASSLSGRGGTDTQYF. For the CDR3, the DNA is TGTGCCAGCAGCTTATCGGGGCGGGGGGGCACAGATACGCAGTATTTT.

This clone was observed a handful of times. The chain is built from TRBV4-2 and TRBJ2-3; TRBD1 might be the D (5 bases). This CDR3 region has 13 residues. V shed 5 bases and J shed 3 bases, with 9 bases lying between them. Per the germline V gene, CDR1 is LGHNA and CDR2 is YNFKEQ. CDR3 DNA: TGTGCCAGCAGCGGGCAGGGAACAGATACGCAGTATTTT. This gives the protein CASSGQGTDTQYF.

The chain has TRBV6-4 and TRBJ1-5; D is possibly TRBD1 (5 bases). From germline, CDR1 is MRHNA and CDR2 SNTAGT. The CDR3 contains 13 residues. The ends were cut back, 6 bases at V and 1 base at J, with 7 bases in the middle. CDR3 sequence reads: CASRQESNQPQHF. The CDR3 nucleotides are TGTGCCAGCAGACAGGAAAGCAATCAGCCCCAGCATTTT.

About this clone: Other DNA sequences in the sample encode the same CDR3. The chain uses TRBV5-4 and TRBJ1-1; 7 bases fit TRBD1. CDR3 length: 14 amino acids. Germline values: CDR1 SGHNT, CDR2 YYREEE (reference sequence). J was trimmed by 5 bases and V by 0 bases; bases with no gene match: 4. DNA for the CDR3: TGTGCCAGCAGCTTGGACAGGGGAAGTACTGAAGCTTTCTTT. Translating it yields CASSLDRGSTEAFF.